One sample yielded the 29 T cell receptor beta chains listed below, sequenced in a study of blood T cell repertoires in COVID-19. The repertoire was sequenced with immunoSEQ multiplex PCR; TCRdb's copy has only in-frame clones and lacks some. This sample carries 45,000 to 65,000 clones, over 90% of them seen once, and the ten largest clones take approximately 2.8%. The specimen sequenced was peripheral blood. These receptor sequences come from a human donor in a cohort sampled during active COVID-19.

The chain links TRBV9 to TRBJ2-1, with TRBD2 matching over 8 bases. V lost 6 bases and J lost 9; bases outside the gene matches: 8. This CDR3 region has 13 residues. Germline-derived CDR1 and CDR2 are SGDLS and YYNGEE. CDR3 coding DNA: TGTGCCAGCACACGGACGGGGGGGTTTGAGCAGTTCTTC. It translates to CASTRTGGFEQFF.

In its sample, this clone was seen once. V is TRBV6-1 and J is TRBJ1-2, with D maybe TRBD1 (6 bases). Looked up from germline, CDR1 is MNHNS and CDR2 is SASEGT. V gave up 4 bases and J gave up 3 bases, with 18 bases separating them. CDR3 size: 16 residues. The CDR3 protein is CASSAPLSAGDYGYTF. Here the CDR3 DNA reads TGTGCCAGCAGTGCCCCTCTCTCGGCAGGGGACTATGGCTACACCTTC.

The rearrangement joins TRBV27 to TRBJ2-2, with 14 bases matching TRBD2. Trimming at V came to 9 bases and at J to 7 bases, leaving 7 bases not matched to a gene. Germline loops: CDR1 MNHEY, CDR2 SMNVEV (reference sequence). This CDR3 region has 15 residues. As DNA, the CDR3 is TGTGCCAGTAGGGGGACTAGCGGGGGAGGCGGGGAGCTGTTTTTT. Its translation is CASRGTSGGGGELFF.

The chain is built from TRBV6-2 or TRBV6-3 and TRBJ2-2, with 11 bases fitting TRBD1. This CDR3 has 19 amino acids. Germline-derived CDR1 and CDR2 are MNHEY and SVGEGT. Losses at the gene ends were 3 bases for V and 1 base for J; bases not matched to a gene: 10. The DNA for the CDR3 is TGTGCCAGCAGTTATTTTATAGGACAGGGGGCTTGGAACACCGGGGAGCTGTTTTTT. It encodes CASSYFIGQGAWNTGELFF.

The rearrangement links TRBV7-6 to TRBJ2-2; D ambiguous. The CDR3 is made up of 14 amino acids. CDR1 is SGHVS and CDR2 is FNYEAQ in the germline V gene. Trimming removed 2 bases at V and 1 base at J, with 5 bases between. CDR3 DNA sequence: TGTGCCAGCAGCTTATCCTTGAACACCGGGGAGCTGTTTTTT. Translated: CASSLSLNTGELFF.

The chain combines TRBV24-1 with TRBJ2-3; 7 nucleotides line up with TRBD1. Germline V lookup: CDR1 KGHDR, CDR2 SFDVKD. This CDR3 has 12 residues. Trimming removed 3 bases from V and 9 bases from J; junction bases left unmatched: 2. CDR3 coding DNA: TGTGCCACCAGTGATGAGGGGGCCACGCAGTATTTT. Protein: CATSDEGATQYF.

The chain combines TRBV4-2 with TRBJ2-5, with 11 bases that match TRBD1. Germline CDR1 reads LGHNA; CDR2 reads YNFKEQ. CDR3 length equals 15 residues. V trimming: 4 bases; J trimming: 5 bases; junction bases outside the gene matches: 6. The CDR3 DNA reads TGTGCCAGCAGCCGCCGGGGGGACAGGGGGGAGACCCAGTACTTC. Protein: CASSRRGDRGETQYF.

V is TRBV28 and J is TRBJ1-2; 8 nucleotides match TRBD1. Germline values: CDR1 MDHEN, CDR2 SYDVKM. The V segment lost 5 bases and the J segment 7 bases; nucleotides outside the gene matches: 6. This CDR3 is built from 13 residues. The CDR3 is CASSMGQVRGYTF. CDR3 DNA sequence: TGTGCCAGCAGTATGGGACAGGTCCGTGGCTACACCTTC.

The chain combines TRBV24-1 with TRBJ2-7; D might be TRBD1 (5 bases). CDR3 length: 14 residues. Trimming took 5 bases from V and 3 from J, leaving 13 bases between them. Per the germline V gene, CDR1 is KGHDR and CDR2 is SFDVKD. The CDR3 loop is CATSGRMGHYEQYV. CDR3 DNA: TGTGCCACCAGTGGCCGGATGGGGCACTACGAGCAGTACGTC.

The CDR3, as DNA: TGCAGTGCTAGTCCCTTTACTAGCGGGAGGGACCAAGAGACCCAGTACTTC. Residues: CSASPFTSGRDQETQYF. This chain joins TRBV20-1 and TRBJ2-5; TRBD2 matches 13 bases. The J segment lost 0 bases and the V segment lost 3 bases, leaving 7 bases of the junction unmatched. CDR3 length: 17 residues. Germline V gives CDR1 DFQATT, CDR2 SNEGSKA (reference sequence).

The chain combines TRBV7-2 with TRBJ1-2; D might be TRBD1 (6 bases). With 5 bases removed from V and 6 bases from J, the gap between germline ends came to 13 bases. Germline V gives CDR1 SGHTA, CDR2 FQGNSA. This CDR3 contains 13 residues. CDR3 nucleotide sequence: TGTGCCAGCAGCCGGCACAGGGACCATGGCTACACCTTC. Residues: CASSRHRDHGYTF.

V and J are TRBV13 and TRBJ1-2; D is uncertain. Germline lookup yields CDR1 PRHDT and CDR2 FYEKMQ (reference sequence). The CDR3 has 15 residues. The germline V and J ends were trimmed by 3 bases and 6 bases, with 17 bases remaining between them. DNA for the CDR3: TGTGCCAGCAGCTTGAGAGGGAAATGGCACGATGGCTACACCTTC. Its protein product is CASSLRGKWHDGYTF.

The chain joins TRBV5-6 to TRBJ2-5, with 8 bases identical to TRBD2. After removal of 5 bases from V and 4 bases from J, the junction contained 10 bases not matched to a gene. CDR1 is SGHDT and CDR2 is YYEEEE in the germline V gene. The CDR3 loop spans 15 amino acids. The chain's CDR3 is CASRDLTSAGETQYF. CDR3 bases: TGTGCCAGCAGAGATTTGACTAGCGCGGGAGAGACCCAGTACTTC. The full variable domain, its missing parts supplied by reference TRBV5-6 and TRBJ2-5, is DAGVTQSPTHLIKTRGQQVTLRCSPKSGHDTVSWYQQALGQGPQFIFQYYEEEERQRGNFPDRFSGHQFPNYSSELNVNALLLGDSALYLCASRDLTSAGETQYFGPGTRLLVL.

The gene calls are TRBV12-3 or TRBV12-4 and TRBJ2-5; D is unclear. Trimming stripped 4 bases from V and 7 bases from J, with 10 bases between. This CDR3 comprises 12 residues. The CDR3 here is CASSWATGTQYF. The CDR3 DNA sequence: TGTGCCAGCAGTTGGGCCACCGGGACCCAGTACTTC.

The CDR3 here is CASSFGGTEAFF. Here the CDR3 DNA reads TGTGCCAGCAGCTTCGGGGGGACTGAAGCTTTCTTT. The chain carries TRBV5-6 and TRBJ1-1, with a weak D call TRBD1 (5 bases). CDR1 and CDR2 (germline): SGHDT, YYEEEE. Trimming left V 2 bases short and J 5 bases short, with 7 bases between. This CDR3 contains 12 residues.

The CDR3 loop is CASSLLPGLAGRETQYF. CDR3 sequence (DNA): TGCGCCAGCAGCTTGCTTCCGGGACTAGCGGGAAGGGAGACCCAGTACTTC. The chain links TRBV5-1 to TRBJ2-5; the match to TRBD2 covers 13 bases. With V trimmed by 1 base and J by 5 bases, 8 bases remained unmatched. Germline CDR1 and CDR2: SGHRS and YFSETQ. The CDR3 has 17 residues.

The rearrangement joins TRBV6-5 to TRBJ2-3; D is perhaps TRBD1 (5 bases). This CDR3 spans 15 amino acids. Germline assignment: CDR1 MNHEY and CDR2 SVGAGI. The ends were cut back, 5 bases at V and 2 bases at J, with 14 bases in the middle. In DNA form, the CDR3 reads TGTGCCAGCAGTATAAGACAGTCTAACACAGATACGCAGTATTTT. Its protein product is CASSIRQSNTDTQYF.

The V and J genes are TRBV5-6 and TRBJ2-5; 10 nucleotides line up with TRBD1. Trimming removed 4 bases from V and 7 bases from J; junction bases left unmatched: 13. Germline CDR1 is SGHDT and CDR2 is YYEEEE. CDR3 length: 16 residues. CDR3 sequence (DNA): TGTGCCAGCAGCCCATCCATTCGGGACAGGGGTCGGACCCAGTACTTC. Its translation is CASSPSIRDRGRTQYF. Full variable domain (rest looked up from reference TRBV5-6 and TRBJ2-5): DAGVTQSPTHLIKTRGQQVTLRCSPKSGHDTVSWYQQALGQGPQFIFQYYEEEERQRGNFPDRFSGHQFPNYSSELNVNALLLGDSALYLCASSPSIRDRGRTQYFGPGTRLLVL.

The chain is built from TRBV29-1 and TRBJ2-2; perhaps TRBD2 as D (6 bases). The CDR3 has 15 residues. Germline CDR1 SQVTM, CDR2 ANQGSEA. Trimming removed 2 bases at V and 4 bases at J, with 14 bases between. The CDR3 region has the DNA TGCAGCGTTGAAACCGGGACTGGCCTCACCGGGGAGCTGTTTTTT. Translation gives CSVETGTGLTGELFF.

This clone was seen only a few times. This chain links TRBV7-9 with TRBJ2-2; D is perhaps TRBD1 (5 bases). Germline assignment: CDR1 SEHNR and CDR2 FQNEAQ (reference sequence). The V gene lost 2 bases and the J gene lost 4 bases, with 11 bases spanning the gap. The length of the CDR3 is 15 residues. Written as DNA, the CDR3 is TGTGCCAGCAGCTTATCCCAGGGTGGCACCGGGGAGCTGTTTTTT. This encodes CASSLSQGGTGELFF.

The rearrangement joins TRBV2 to TRBJ2-2, with D possibly matching TRBD2 (6 bases). The CDR3 runs to 14 residues. Germline V gene data show CDR1 as SNHLY and CDR2 as FYNNEI. V gave up 6 bases and J gave up 6 bases, with 14 bases separating them. CDR3 DNA: TGTGCCAGCAGAAGGGGAGGTCGATCCGGGGAGCTGTTTTTT. Its translation: CASRRGGRSGELFF.

The chain employs TRBV5-3 and TRBJ2-5, with 9 bases that match TRBD1. TRBV5-3 is annotated as an ORF whose role is uncertain. J lost 4 bases, V lost 4 bases, and 5 bases had no gene match. This CDR3 has 14 residues. CDR3 coding DNA: TGTGCCAGAAGCGTGGGACAGGGTGGAGAGACCCAGTACTTC. This encodes CARSVGQGGETQYF.

The chain recombines TRBV4-3 with TRBJ2-1; 9 nucleotides agree with TRBD1. V lost 3 bases, J lost 4 bases, and 10 bases stayed unmatched. The CDR3 extends over 17 amino acids. Germline V lookup: CDR1 LGHNA, CDR2 YSLEER. CDR3 protein: CASSQTGTGQPYNEQFF. In DNA, the CDR3 is TGCGCCAGCAGCCAGACCGGGACAGGGCAACCTTACAATGAGCAGTTCTTC.

This clone showed up just once. The rearrangement joins TRBV5-6 to TRBJ1-4, with D possibly being TRBD1 (5 bases). The ends were cut back, 4 bases at V and 7 bases at J, with 17 bases in the middle. Germline CDR1 reads SGHDT; CDR2 reads YYEEEE. CDR3 length: 15 residues. CDR3 sequence reads: CASSGRGLRVEKLFF. CDR3 DNA sequence: TGTGCCAGCAGCGGAAGGGGATTACGGGTTGAAAAACTGTTTTTT.

The V and J genes are TRBV9 and TRBJ1-1; a possible D gene is TRBD1 (6 bases). The CDR3 is made up of 14 amino acids. Germline lookup yields CDR1 SGDLS and CDR2 YYNGEE. V lost 6 bases, J lost 1 base, and 13 bases lay in between. The CDR3 region is CASTEMTGNTEAFF. CDR3 nucleotides: TGTGCCAGCACCGAAATGACAGGGAACACTGAAGCTTTCTTT.

The chain links TRBV27 to TRBJ1-6; D remains ambiguous. The CDR3 runs to 15 residues. Germline V gene sequence: CDR1 MNHEY, CDR2 SMNVEV (reference sequence). Trimming removed 7 bases from V and 7 bases from J, with 17 bases in between. CDR3 nucleotides: TGTGCCAGCATGGCGGGGTTGTTCCAGAATTCACCCCTCCACTTT. Translated: CASMAGLFQNSPLHF.

The chain employs TRBV11-2 and TRBJ1-5; D uncertain. Germline CDR1 and CDR2: SGHAT and FQNNGV. This CDR3 has 14 residues. V lost 1 base, J lost 6 bases, and 10 bases lay in between. The CDR3 DNA follows: TGTGCCAGCAGCTTAGGGTGGGGAGGTCAGCCCCAGCATTTT. It yields the protein CASSLGWGGQPQHF.

V gene TRBV21-1 combines with J gene TRBJ2-7; the table names TRBD1, a call not compared with the DNA. TRBV21-1 is reported as a pseudogene. The CDR3 extends over 14 amino acids. CDR3 protein: CASHLGQGKGEQYF. The CDR3 coding sequence is TGTGCCAGCCACTTGGGACAGGGAAAGGGCGAGCAGTACTTC.

This clone was detected a few times. CDR3 bases: TGTGCCAGCAGCCCGGACAGGGCCAACTATGGCTACACCTTC. This codes for CASSPDRANYGYTF. This sequence joins TRBV11-1 and TRBJ1-2; 8 positions match TRBD1. Germline values: CDR1 SGHAT, CDR2 FQDESV (reference sequence). J gave up 2 bases and V 5 bases, and 4 bases lay outside the gene matches. This CDR3 has 14 amino acids.